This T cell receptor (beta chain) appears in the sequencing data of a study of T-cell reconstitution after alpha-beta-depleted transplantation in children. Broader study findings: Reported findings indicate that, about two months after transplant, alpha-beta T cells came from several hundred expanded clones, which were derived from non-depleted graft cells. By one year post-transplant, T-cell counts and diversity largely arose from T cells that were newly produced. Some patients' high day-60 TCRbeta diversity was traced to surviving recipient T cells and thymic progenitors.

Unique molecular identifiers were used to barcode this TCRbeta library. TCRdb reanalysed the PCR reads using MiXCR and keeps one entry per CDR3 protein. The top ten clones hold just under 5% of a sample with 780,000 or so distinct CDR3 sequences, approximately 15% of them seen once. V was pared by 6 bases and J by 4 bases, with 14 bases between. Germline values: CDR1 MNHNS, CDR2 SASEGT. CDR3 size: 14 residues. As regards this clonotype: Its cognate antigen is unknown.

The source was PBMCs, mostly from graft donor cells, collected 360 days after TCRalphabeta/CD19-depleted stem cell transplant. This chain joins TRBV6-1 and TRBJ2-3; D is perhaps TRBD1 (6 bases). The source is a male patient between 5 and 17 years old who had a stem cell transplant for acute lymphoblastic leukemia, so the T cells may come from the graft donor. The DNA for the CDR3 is TGTGCCAGCAGATCCGGGACATCCGCAGATACGCAGTATTTT. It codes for CASRSGTSADTQYF.